This T cell receptor beta chain was retrieved from a study of regulatory T cells in long-lasting Graves disease. The time point denotes: newly diagnosed GD, antithyroid drugs for less than 3 months. The TCR library was made from RNA that had been extracted from PBMCs in TRIzol. Construction of the TCR beta libraries employed iRepertoire HTBI primers in conjunction with Arm-PCR of CDR3 regions. TCRdb reprocessed the multiplex PCR reads via MiXCR and lists one record per CDR3 protein. The data contain roughly 440,000 distinct CDR3 sequences, less than 20% of them singletons. Broader study findings: TRBV28, TRBJ1-2 and TRBJ2-5 were favored in persistent disease.

V was pared by 1 base and J by 3 bases, with 6 bases of the junction left unmatched. The CDR3 extends over 16 amino acids. The germline CDR1 and CDR2 sequences are LNHDA and SQIVND (reference sequence). This clonotype showed up just a few times. The antigen is unknown. The same specimen was also included in a second study, on T cells in Graves' hyperthyroidism and ophthalmopathy.

The clonotype was recovered from a woman aged 18 to 35 with Graves disease. The input for sequencing was peripheral blood mononuclear cells (PBMCs), taken at new diagnosis, from a patient treated with antithyroid drugs. V and J are TRBV19 and TRBJ2-1; 7 positions match TRBD2. Here the CDR3 reads CASSIVAGDSYNEQFF. The CDR3 coding sequence is TGTGCCAGTAGTATAGTGGCGGGAGATAGCTACAATGAGCAGTTCTTC.